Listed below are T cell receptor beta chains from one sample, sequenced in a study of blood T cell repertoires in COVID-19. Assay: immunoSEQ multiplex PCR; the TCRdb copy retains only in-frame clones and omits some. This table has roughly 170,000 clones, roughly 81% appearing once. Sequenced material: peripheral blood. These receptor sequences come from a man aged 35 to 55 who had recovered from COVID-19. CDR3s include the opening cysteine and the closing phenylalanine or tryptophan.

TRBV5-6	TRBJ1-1	CASSPRGRALDTEAFF
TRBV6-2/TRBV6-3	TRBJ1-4	CASSYTRIDEKLFF
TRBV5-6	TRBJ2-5	CASSFGLALQETQYF
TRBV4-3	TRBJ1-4	CATSVHRSNEKLFF
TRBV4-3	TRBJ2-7	CASSQDMAGLSYEQYF
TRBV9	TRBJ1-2	CASSGDSPLYGYTF
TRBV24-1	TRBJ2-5	CATSDSGPQGQETQYF
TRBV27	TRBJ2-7	CASSSTGTSYEQYF
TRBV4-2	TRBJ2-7	CASSLLGEEYEQYF
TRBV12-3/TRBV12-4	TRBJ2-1	CASSFGERSEQFF
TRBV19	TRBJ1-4	CASSEDRHLTTNEKLFF
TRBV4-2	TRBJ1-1	CASSQPAYRDDTEAFF
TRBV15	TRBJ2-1	CATSTRTGRIDEQFF
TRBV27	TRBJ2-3	CASSPHQLAGGTDTQYF
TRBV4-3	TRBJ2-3	CASSQDTGRRQYF
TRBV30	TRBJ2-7	CAWSSGQGNEQYF
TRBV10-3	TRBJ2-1	CAISRLAGKNEQFF
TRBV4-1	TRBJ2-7	CASSWDYPFYEQYF
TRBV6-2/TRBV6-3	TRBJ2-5	CASSYSGTTGRETQYF
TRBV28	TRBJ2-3	CASATPKTGILDTQYF
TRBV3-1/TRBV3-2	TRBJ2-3	CASSQEGFGGATDTQYF
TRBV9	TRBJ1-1	CARKNRTVDTEAFF
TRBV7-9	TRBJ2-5	CASSLREAQETQYF
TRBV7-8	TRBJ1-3	CASSNRTGVGNTIYF
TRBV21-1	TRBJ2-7	CASSVGRQGPYEQYF
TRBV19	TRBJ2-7	CASSGDRVEQYF
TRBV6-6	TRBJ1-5	CASSLGGNSNQPQHF
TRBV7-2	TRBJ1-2	CASSIQGTTNYGYTF
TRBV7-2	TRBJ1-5	CASSLEGRASNQPQHF
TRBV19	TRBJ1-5	CSPPGQKLACDQPQHF
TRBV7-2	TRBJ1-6	CASSPGRQWANSPLHF
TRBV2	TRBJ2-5	CASSPGGETQYF
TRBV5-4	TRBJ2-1	CASSTAGTRHNNEQFF
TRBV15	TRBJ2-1	CATSRDKPLAKKRDEQFF
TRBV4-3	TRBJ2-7	CASSQDLGTGTPYEQYF
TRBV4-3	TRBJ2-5	CASSQVTGESKETQYF
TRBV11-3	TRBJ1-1	CASSFETAHTEAFF
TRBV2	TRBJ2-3	CASSDEGADTQYF
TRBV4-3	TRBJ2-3	CASSQGSILYF
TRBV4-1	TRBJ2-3	CASSQEGPGLAGGGDTQYF
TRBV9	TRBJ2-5	CASSGREGPRETQYF
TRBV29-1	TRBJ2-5	CSLWMGEPQETQYF
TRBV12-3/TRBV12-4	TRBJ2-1	CASEGLGEQFF
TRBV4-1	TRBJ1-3	CASSLLGGGISGNTIYF
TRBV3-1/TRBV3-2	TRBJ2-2	CASRDNHGELFF
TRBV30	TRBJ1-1	CAWGQGGTEAFF
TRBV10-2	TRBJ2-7	CASRVGQGYEQYF
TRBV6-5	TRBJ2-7	CASIERGGGSRHF
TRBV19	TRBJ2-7	CASSIARGREQYF
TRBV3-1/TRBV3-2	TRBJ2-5	CASSQGTSTETQYF
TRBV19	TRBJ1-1	CASSIRGGNTEAFF